This T cell receptor beta chain was recorded in a study of neurological immune-mediated disorders. Germline V gene lookup returns CDR1 SGHRS and CDR2 YFSETQ. The CDR3 sequence is 17 residues long. Trimming cost V 3 bases and J 4 bases, with 21 bases left between them. This clonotype was recorded a few times. Its antigen is not known. Each TCR transcript was tagged with a 10-nucleotide random UMI during 5'RACE. Over 200 million TCR-beta sequences from 15-18 subjects came out of each sequencing run. Each CDR3 protein is one row after TCRdb ran MiXCR on the 5' RACE reads. Here the sample spans about 48,000 distinct CDR3 sequences, around a tenth being singletons. PBMCs numbering 2 million and stored at -80 C yielded the unsorted libraries. Regarding the study as a whole: Private repertoires in all groups were suggested by the finding that expanded clones across subjects shared no CDR3 amino acid sequences.

The sequence came from a woman in her thirties or forties with HTLV-1-associated myelopathy (HAM/TSP). Sequencing used PBMCs. This sequence joins TRBV5-1 and TRBJ2-3, with D tentatively TRBD2 (6 bases). The CDR3 reads CASSWNRAGTPSDTQYF. The DNA of the CDR3 is TGCGCCAGCAGCTGGAACCGTGCCGGGACTCCTTCAGATACGCAGTATTTT.